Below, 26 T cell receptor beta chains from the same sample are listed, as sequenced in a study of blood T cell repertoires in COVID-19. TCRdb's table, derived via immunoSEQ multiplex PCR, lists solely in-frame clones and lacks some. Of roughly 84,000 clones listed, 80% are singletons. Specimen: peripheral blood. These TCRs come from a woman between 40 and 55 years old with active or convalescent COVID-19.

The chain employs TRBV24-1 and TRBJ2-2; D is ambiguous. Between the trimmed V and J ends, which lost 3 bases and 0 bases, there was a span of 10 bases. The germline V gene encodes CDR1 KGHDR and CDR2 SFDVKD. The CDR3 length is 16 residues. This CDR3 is CATSDPGYTNTGELFF. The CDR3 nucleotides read TGTGCCACCAGTGATCCCGGTTATACGAACACCGGGGAGCTGTTTTTT.

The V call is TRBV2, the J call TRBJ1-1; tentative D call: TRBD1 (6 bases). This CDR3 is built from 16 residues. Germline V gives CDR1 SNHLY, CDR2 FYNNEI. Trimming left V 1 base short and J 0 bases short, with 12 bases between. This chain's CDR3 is CASSEVQGWVNTEAFF. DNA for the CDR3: TGTGCCAGCAGTGAAGTACAGGGATGGGTGAACACTGAAGCTTTCTTT.

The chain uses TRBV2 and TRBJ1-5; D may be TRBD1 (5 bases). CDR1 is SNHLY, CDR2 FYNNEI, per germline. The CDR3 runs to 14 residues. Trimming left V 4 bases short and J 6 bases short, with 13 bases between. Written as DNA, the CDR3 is TGTGCCAGCAGTGTCGGGACGCGGGGTCAGCCCCAGCATTTT. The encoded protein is CASSVGTRGQPQHF. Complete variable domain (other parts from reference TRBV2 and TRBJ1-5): EPEVTQTPSHQVTQMGQEVILRCVPISNHLYFYWYRQILGQKVEFLVSFYNNEISEKSEIFDDQFSVERPDGSNFTLKIRSTKLEDSAMYFCASSVGTRGQPQHFGDGTRLSIL.

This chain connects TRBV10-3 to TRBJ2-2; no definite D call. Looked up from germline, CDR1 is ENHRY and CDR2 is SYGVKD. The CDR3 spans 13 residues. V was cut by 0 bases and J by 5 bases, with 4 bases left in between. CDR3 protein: CAISESRTGELFF. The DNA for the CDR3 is TGTGCCATCAGTGAGTCGAGGACCGGGGAGCTGTTTTTT.

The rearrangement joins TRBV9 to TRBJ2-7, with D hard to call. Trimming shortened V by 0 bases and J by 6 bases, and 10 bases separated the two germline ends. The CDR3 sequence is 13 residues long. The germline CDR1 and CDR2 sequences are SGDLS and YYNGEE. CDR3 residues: CASSVEPGGEQYF. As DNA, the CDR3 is TGTGCCAGCAGCGTAGAGCCGGGTGGCGAGCAGTACTTC.

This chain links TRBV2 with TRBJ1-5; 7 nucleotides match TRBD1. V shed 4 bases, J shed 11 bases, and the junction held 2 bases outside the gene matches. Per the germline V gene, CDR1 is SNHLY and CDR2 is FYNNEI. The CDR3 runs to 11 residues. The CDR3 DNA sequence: TGTGCCAGCAGTGTCGACAGGGCCCAGCATTTT. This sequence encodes CASSVDRAQHF.

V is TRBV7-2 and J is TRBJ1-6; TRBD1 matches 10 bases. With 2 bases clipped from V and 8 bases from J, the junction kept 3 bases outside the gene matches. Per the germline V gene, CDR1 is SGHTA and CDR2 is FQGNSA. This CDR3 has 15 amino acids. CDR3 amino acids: CASSLSGTGDSPLHF. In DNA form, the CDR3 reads TGTGCCAGCAGCTTATCCGGGACAGGGGATTCACCCCTCCACTTT.

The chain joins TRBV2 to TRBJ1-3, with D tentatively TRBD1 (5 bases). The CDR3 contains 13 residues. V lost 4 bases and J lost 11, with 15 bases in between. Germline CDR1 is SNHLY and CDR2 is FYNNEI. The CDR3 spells CASSALGGLAIYF. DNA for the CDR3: TGTGCCAGCAGTGCCCTCGGGGGGTTGGCCATATATTTT.

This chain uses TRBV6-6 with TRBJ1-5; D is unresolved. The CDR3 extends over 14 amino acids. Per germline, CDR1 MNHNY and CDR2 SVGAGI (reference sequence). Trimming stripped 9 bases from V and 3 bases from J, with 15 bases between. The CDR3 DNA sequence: TGTGCCAGGCCGGGTACGGCTTACAATCAGCCCCAGCATTTT. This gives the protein CARPGTAYNQPQHF.

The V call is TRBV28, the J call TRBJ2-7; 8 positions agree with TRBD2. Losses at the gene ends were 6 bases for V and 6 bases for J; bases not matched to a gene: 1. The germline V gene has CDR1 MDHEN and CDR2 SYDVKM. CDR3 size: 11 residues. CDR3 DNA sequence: TGTGCCAGCAGACGGGGGGGCGAGCAGTACTTC. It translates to CASRRGGEQYF.

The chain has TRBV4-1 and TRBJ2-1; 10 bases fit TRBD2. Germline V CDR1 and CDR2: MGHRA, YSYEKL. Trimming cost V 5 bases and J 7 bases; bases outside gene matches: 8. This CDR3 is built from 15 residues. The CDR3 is CASSYSGGIWNEQFF. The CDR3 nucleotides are TGCGCCAGCAGCTATAGCGGGGGGATTTGGAATGAGCAGTTCTTC.

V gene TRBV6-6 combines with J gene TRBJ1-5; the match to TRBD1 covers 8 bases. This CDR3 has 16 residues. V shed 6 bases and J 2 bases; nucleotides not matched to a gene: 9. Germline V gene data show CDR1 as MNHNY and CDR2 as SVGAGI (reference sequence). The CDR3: CASRTDWTGCNQPQHF. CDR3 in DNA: TGTGCCAGCAGGACCGATTGGACAGGGTGCAATCAGCCCCAGCATTTT.

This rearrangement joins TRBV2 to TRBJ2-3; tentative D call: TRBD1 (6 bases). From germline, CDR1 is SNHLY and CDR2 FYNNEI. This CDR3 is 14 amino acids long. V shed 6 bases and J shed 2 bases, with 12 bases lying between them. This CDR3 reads CASRQQGSTDTQYF. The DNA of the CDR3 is TGTGCCAGCAGGCAACAGGGATCCACAGATACGCAGTATTTT.

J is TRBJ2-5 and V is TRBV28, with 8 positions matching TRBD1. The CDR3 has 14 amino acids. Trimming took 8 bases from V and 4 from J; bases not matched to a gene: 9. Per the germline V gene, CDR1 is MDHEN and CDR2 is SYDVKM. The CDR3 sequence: CASSRGGTGETQYF. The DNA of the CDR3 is TGTGCCAGCTCCAGAGGCGGGACAGGAGAGACCCAGTACTTC.

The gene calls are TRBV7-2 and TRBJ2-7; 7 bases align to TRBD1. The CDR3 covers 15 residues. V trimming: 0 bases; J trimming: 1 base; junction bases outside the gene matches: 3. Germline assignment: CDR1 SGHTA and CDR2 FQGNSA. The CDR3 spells CASSLAWDRSYEQYF. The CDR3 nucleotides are TGTGCCAGCAGCTTAGCCTGGGACAGATCCTACGAGCAGTACTTC.

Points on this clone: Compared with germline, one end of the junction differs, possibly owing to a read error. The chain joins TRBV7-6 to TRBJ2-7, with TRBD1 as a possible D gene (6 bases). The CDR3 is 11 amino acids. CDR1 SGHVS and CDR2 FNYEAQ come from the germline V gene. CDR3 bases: TGTGCCAGCAGCTTAAACGACAGGTTAGACTTC. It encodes CASSLNDRLDF. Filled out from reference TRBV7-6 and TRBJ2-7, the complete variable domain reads GAGVSQSPRYKVTKRGQDVALRCDPISGHVSLYWYRQALGQGPEFLTYFNYEAQQDKSGLPNDRFSAERPEGSISTLTIQRTEQRDSAMYRCASSLNDRLDFGPGTRLTVT.

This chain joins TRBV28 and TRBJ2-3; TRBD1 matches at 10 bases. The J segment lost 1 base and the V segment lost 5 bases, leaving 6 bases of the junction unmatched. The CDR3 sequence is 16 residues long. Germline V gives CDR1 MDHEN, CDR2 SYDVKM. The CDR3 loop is CASSADRGFGTDTQYF. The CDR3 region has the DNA TGTGCCAGCAGTGCGGACAGGGGGTTTGGCACAGATACGCAGTATTTT.

Here the CDR3 reads CASSVPGQYQPQHF. DNA for the CDR3: TGTGCCAGCTCAGTTCCGGGACAGTATCAGCCCCAGCATTTT. The chain couples TRBV18 to TRBJ1-5, with TRBD1 matching over 7 bases. V was clipped by 5 bases and J by 5 bases; unmatched bases: 6. Germline loops: CDR1 KGHSH, CDR2 LQKENI. There are 14 residues in the CDR3.

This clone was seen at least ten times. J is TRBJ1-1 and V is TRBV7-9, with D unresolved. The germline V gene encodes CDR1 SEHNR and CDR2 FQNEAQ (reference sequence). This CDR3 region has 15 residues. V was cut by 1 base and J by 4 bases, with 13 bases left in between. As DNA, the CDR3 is TGTGCCAGCAGCTTAGGGTATACCCCGGGCACTGAAGCTTTCTTT. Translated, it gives CASSLGYTPGTEAFF.

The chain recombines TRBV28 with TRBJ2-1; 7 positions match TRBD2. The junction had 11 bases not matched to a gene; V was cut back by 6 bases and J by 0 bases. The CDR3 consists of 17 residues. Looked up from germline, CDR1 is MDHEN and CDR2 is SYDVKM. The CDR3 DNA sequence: TGTGCCAGCAGGCGCGCCCCCAGCGGGAACTCCTACAATGAGCAGTTCTTC. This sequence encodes CASRRAPSGNSYNEQFF.

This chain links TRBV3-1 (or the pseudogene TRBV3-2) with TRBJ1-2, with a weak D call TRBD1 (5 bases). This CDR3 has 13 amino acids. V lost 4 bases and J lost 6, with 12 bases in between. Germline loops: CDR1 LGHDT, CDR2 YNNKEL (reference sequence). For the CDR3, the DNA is TGTGCCAGCAGCCCCCAGGGTCTAGATGGCTACACCTTC. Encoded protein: CASSPQGLDGYTF.

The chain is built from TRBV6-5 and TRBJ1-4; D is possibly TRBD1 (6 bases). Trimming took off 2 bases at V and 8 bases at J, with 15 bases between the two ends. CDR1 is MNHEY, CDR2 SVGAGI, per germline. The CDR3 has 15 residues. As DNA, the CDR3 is TGTGCCAGCAGTTACATACAGGGAGCTCTCGAAAAACTGTTTTTT. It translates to CASSYIQGALEKLFF.

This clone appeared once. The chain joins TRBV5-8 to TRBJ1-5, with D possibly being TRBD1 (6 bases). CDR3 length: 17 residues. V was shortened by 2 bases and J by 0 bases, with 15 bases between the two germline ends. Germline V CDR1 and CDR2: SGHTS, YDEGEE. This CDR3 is CASSFYTGSYSNQPQHF. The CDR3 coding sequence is TGTGCCAGCAGCTTCTATACAGGGTCGTATAGCAATCAGCCCCAGCATTTT.

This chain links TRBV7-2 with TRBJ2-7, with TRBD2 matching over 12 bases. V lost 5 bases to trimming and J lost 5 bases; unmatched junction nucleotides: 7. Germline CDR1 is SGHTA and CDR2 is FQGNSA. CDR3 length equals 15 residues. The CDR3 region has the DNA TGTGCCAGCAGCCCGGCCGGACTAGCGGGGCACGAGCAGTACTTC. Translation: CASSPAGLAGHEQYF.

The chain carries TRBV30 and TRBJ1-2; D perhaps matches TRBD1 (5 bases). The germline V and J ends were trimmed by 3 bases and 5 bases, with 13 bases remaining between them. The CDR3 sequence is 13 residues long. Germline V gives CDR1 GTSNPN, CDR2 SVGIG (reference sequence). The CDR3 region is CAWRPGLLYGYTF. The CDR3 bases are TGTGCCTGGAGACCGGGACTGCTTTATGGCTACACCTTC.

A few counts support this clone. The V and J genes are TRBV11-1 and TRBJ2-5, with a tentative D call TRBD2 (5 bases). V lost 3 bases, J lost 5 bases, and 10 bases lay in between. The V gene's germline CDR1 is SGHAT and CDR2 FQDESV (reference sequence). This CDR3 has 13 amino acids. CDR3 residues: CASSFGQRETQYF. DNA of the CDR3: TGTGCCAGCAGCTTCGGTCAGCGGGAGACCCAGTACTTC.